One sample yielded the 24 T cell receptor beta chains listed below, sequenced in a study of blood T cell repertoires in COVID-19. Profiled with immunoSEQ multiplex PCR; TCRdb holds only in-frame clones, not every one. The repertoire holds around 300,000 clones, with roughly 90% as singletons. Sequenced input: peripheral blood. The receptor set was obtained from a woman between 40 and 50 years old who had recovered from COVID-19.

The chain joins TRBV10-3 to TRBJ2-7; 7 nucleotides line up with TRBD2. CDR1 and CDR2 (germline): ENHRY, SYGVKD. V trimming: 4 bases; J trimming: 6 bases; junction bases outside the gene matches: 9. The CDR3 covers 14 residues. The CDR3: CAISGGVREGEQYF. In DNA form, the CDR3 reads TGTGCCATCAGTGGTGGGGTCAGGGAGGGCGAGCAGTACTTC.

The genes are TRBV3-1 (or the pseudogene TRBV3-2) and TRBJ2-7; 8 positions agree with TRBD1. Germline loops: CDR1 LGHDT, CDR2 YNNKEL (reference sequence). J lost 3 bases, V lost 8 bases, and 3 bases had no gene match. The CDR3 is made up of 12 amino acids. The CDR3 region is CASGTGGYEQYF. The DNA for the CDR3 is TGTGCCAGCGGAACAGGGGGCTACGAGCAGTACTTC.

The chain is built from TRBV5-4 and TRBJ1-4, with 10 bases fitting TRBD1. V was pared by 4 bases and J by 5 bases, with 5 bases of the junction left unmatched. Germline V gene sequence: CDR1 SGHNT, CDR2 YYREEE (reference sequence). The CDR3 has 15 residues. CDR3 in amino acids: CASSRDRGSNEKLFF. The CDR3 DNA follows: TGTGCCAGCAGCCGGGACAGGGGTTCAAATGAAAAACTGTTTTTT. The whole variable domain, remainder taken from reference TRBV5-4 and TRBJ1-4, is ETGVTQSPTHLIKTRGQQVTLRCSSQSGHNTVSWYQQALGQGPQFIFQYYREEENGRGNFPPRFSGLQFPNYSSELNVNALELDDSALYLCASSRDRGSNEKLFFGSGTQLSVL.

The V call is TRBV18, the J call TRBJ1-2, with D possibly matching TRBD1 (6 bases). V was clipped by 2 bases and J by 4 bases, with 17 bases between them. There are 16 residues in the CDR3. CDR1 and CDR2 (germline): KGHSH, LQKENI. In DNA, the CDR3 is TGTGCCAGCTCACCAACGATTATAGAAGGGGGCTATGGCTACACCTTC. Protein sequence: CASSPTIIEGGYGYTF.

This clone appeared once. The rearrangement uses TRBV6-1 and TRBJ1-1, with D uncertain. Germline V lookup: CDR1 MNHNS, CDR2 SASEGT. The V end was cut by 3 bases, the J end by 11 bases, with 13 bases between. The CDR3 contains 12 residues. CDR3 in DNA: TGTGCCAGCAGTGATACCTACTTTCTCGCTTTCTTT. Translated, it gives CASSDTYFLAFF.

This chain links TRBV11-2 with TRBJ1-6; a weak D match, TRBD1 (5 bases). The CDR3 sequence is 14 residues long. Germline values: CDR1 SGHAT, CDR2 FQNNGV. With 4 bases removed from V and 7 bases from J, the gap between germline ends came to 11 bases. The CDR3 loop reads CASSYWDSNSPLHF. The CDR3 nucleotides read TGTGCCAGCAGCTACTGGGACTCGAATTCACCCCTCCACTTT.

The chain combines TRBV10-1 with TRBJ2-3; TRBD2 is a possible D gene (6 bases). The CDR3 has 17 residues. The germline V gene encodes CDR1 WNHNN and CDR2 SYGVQD (reference sequence). V shed 4 bases and J shed 2 bases, with 19 bases lying between them. CDR3 amino acids: CASSALGGSLNTDTQYF. The CDR3 bases are TGCGCCAGCAGTGCCCTCGGAGGGTCCCTTAACACAGATACGCAGTATTTT.

The chain uses TRBV6-1 and TRBJ1-4; 7 nucleotides match TRBD1. There are 15 residues in the CDR3. Trimming at V came to 2 bases and at J to 8 bases, leaving 8 bases not matched to a gene. CDR1 is MNHNS and CDR2 is SASEGT in the germline V gene. CDR3 sequence reads: CASSETTGLFEKLFF. In DNA, the CDR3 is TGTGCCAGCAGTGAAACGACAGGGTTGTTCGAAAAACTGTTTTTT.

The chain combines TRBV6-5 with TRBJ1-5, with 7 bases lining up with TRBD1. This CDR3 is 14 amino acids long. The V and J ends lost 7 bases and 3 bases, in that order; junction bases with no gene match: 6. CDR1 and CDR2 (germline): MNHEY, SVGAGI. The CDR3 nucleotides are TGTGCCAGCACCCTAACAGGGGTCAATCAGCCCCAGCATTTT. Amino acid sequence: CASTLTGVNQPQHF.

The chain has TRBV24-1 and TRBJ2-2, with 10 bases fitting TRBD2. The V and J ends lost 4 bases and 7 bases, in that order; junction bases with no gene match: 5. This CDR3 has 15 amino acids. Germline V gene lookup returns CDR1 KGHDR and CDR2 SFDVKD. The CDR3 loop is CATSDSSGSSGELFF. The CDR3 DNA reads as TGTGCCACCAGTGACTCTAGCGGGAGTAGCGGGGAGCTGTTTTTT.

The gene calls are TRBV19 and TRBJ2-7; a possible D gene is TRBD1 (6 bases). The CDR3 is made up of 13 amino acids. V was clipped by 9 bases and J by 4 bases, with 16 bases between them. CDR1 LNHDA and CDR2 SQIVND come from the germline V gene (reference sequence). The CDR3 region is CASATGPGYEQYF. For the CDR3, the DNA is TGTGCCAGCGCAACAGGGCCGGGTTACGAGCAGTACTTC. Variable domain in full (rest from reference TRBV19 and TRBJ2-7): DGGITQSPKYLFRKEGQNVTLSCEQNLNHDAMYWYRQDPGQGLRLIYYSQIVNDFQKGDIAEGYSVSREKKESFPLTVTSAQKNPTAFYLCASATGPGYEQYFGPGTRLTVT.

This clone was detected only once. The genes are TRBV27 and TRBJ2-2, with D possibly TRBD1 on 5 matching bases. This CDR3 is built from 14 residues. Per germline, CDR1 MNHEY and CDR2 SMNVEV (reference sequence). V lost 7 bases and J 1 base, leaving 10 bases between the germline ends. CDR3 residues: CASTERGNTGELFF. The CDR3 DNA reads TGTGCCAGCACTGAAAGGGGGAACACCGGGGAGCTGTTTTTT.

The chain couples TRBV5-1 to TRBJ2-7; TRBD1 aligns across 7 bases. After removal of 3 bases from V and 5 bases from J, the junction contained 2 bases not matched to a gene. Germline loops: CDR1 SGHRS, CDR2 YFSETQ. The CDR3 length is 12 residues. CDR3 coding DNA: TGCGCCAGCAGCTCTGGACAGGACGAGCAGTACTTC. This codes for CASSSGQDEQYF.

The table lists this clone with a count of one. The CDR3 spells CASSYSSQGSYEQYF. The CDR3 DNA reads as TGTGCCAGCAGTTACTCTAGCCAAGGCTCCTACGAGCAGTACTTC. This sequence joins TRBV6-5 and TRBJ2-7, with D hard to call. V was clipped by 0 bases and J by 0 bases, with 9 bases between them. Germline V gene data show CDR1 as MNHEY and CDR2 as SVGAGI. The CDR3 has 15 residues.

The chain recombines TRBV13 with TRBJ1-1; D remains unclear. V was trimmed by 1 base and J by 0 bases, leaving 6 bases between them. The V gene's germline CDR1 is PRHDT and CDR2 FYEKMQ (reference sequence). The length of the CDR3 is 14 residues. CDR3 coding DNA: TGTGCCAGCAGCTTAGAGCGGGTGAACACTGAAGCTTTCTTT. Its translation is CASSLERVNTEAFF.

This clone has only one observation. V usage is TRBV6-1 and J usage is TRBJ1-5; 8 nucleotides agree with TRBD1. Germline trimming cut 3 bases from V and 5 bases from J; bases unmatched to any gene: 3. The CDR3 totals 14 residues. CDR1 is MNHNS, CDR2 SASEGT, per germline. The CDR3 DNA follows: TGTGCCAGCAGTGATACAGGGGGTTATCAGCCCCAGCATTTT. Translating gives CASSDTGGYQPQHF.

Ten or more counts support this clone. The chain is built from TRBV25-1 and TRBJ2-7; 13 bases line up with TRBD2. This CDR3 comprises 18 residues. V trimming: 3 bases; J trimming: 3 bases; junction bases outside the gene matches: 11. Looked up from germline, CDR1 is MGHDK and CDR2 is SYGVNS. The DNA of the CDR3 is TGTGCCAGCAGTGACCAAGGACTAGCGGGAGAGCGCGACTACGAGCAGTACTTC. Its translation: CASSDQGLAGERDYEQYF.

This chain uses TRBV19 with TRBJ2-7; 8 nucleotides agree with TRBD1. The germline V gene encodes CDR1 LNHDA and CDR2 SQIVND (reference sequence). V lost 5 bases and J lost 0; bases outside the gene matches: 6. The CDR3 length is 15 residues. CDR3 nucleotide sequence: TGTGCCAGTAGTGAAGCCGGGACAGGCTCCTACGAGCAGTACTTC. Translation: CASSEAGTGSYEQYF.

In this sample, this clone turned up many times. The V and J genes are TRBV9 and TRBJ1-4, with D perhaps TRBD1 (5 bases). The germline V gene encodes CDR1 SGDLS and CDR2 YYNGEE. Trimming took 0 bases from V and 3 from J, leaving 12 bases between them. The CDR3 contains 16 residues. CDR3 residues: CASSVASGLPNEKLFF. The CDR3 bases are TGTGCCAGCAGCGTAGCTTCGGGACTTCCTAATGAAAAACTGTTTTTT.

The chain combines TRBV28 with TRBJ1-4; the match to TRBD1 covers 7 bases. The CDR3 length is 14 residues. CDR1 and CDR2 from the germline V gene are MDHEN and SYDVKM. V lost 6 bases to trimming and J lost 10 bases; unmatched junction nucleotides: 11. CDR3 nucleotide sequence: TGTGCCAGCAGCCACAACAGGGGCATTGGAAAACTGTTTTTT. Its translation: CASSHNRGIGKLFF.

V usage is TRBV30 and J usage is TRBJ2-3; the match to TRBD2 covers 10 bases. Germline trimming cut 2 bases from V and 5 bases from J; bases unmatched to any gene: 10. The CDR3 runs to 16 residues. CDR1 is GTSNPN, CDR2 SVGIG, per germline (reference sequence). CDR3 in DNA: TGTGCCTGGAGTCCCGCGCTAGCGGGAGCCGGAGATACGCAGTATTTT. This encodes CAWSPALAGAGDTQYF.

The gene calls are TRBV5-1 and TRBJ2-5; no clear D. The V end was cut by 0 bases, the J end by 0 bases, with 9 bases between. CDR3 length: 15 amino acids. Germline CDR1 SGHRS, CDR2 YFSETQ. The CDR3 spells CASSLALPYQETQYF. The CDR3 nucleotides read TGCGCCAGCAGCTTGGCTCTCCCCTACCAAGAGACCCAGTACTTC.

This clone was detected only a few times. J is TRBJ1-1 and V is TRBV6-1, with unresolved D. CDR1 and CDR2 from the germline V gene are MNHNS and SASEGT. This CDR3 is built from 13 residues. V was shortened by 2 bases and J by 1 base, with 5 bases between the two germline ends. The DNA of the CDR3 is TGTGCCAGCAGTGAATACTGGAACACTGAAGCTTTCTTT. Its translation is CASSEYWNTEAFF.

The chain recombines TRBV15 with TRBJ2-1; D gene ambiguous. CDR3 length: 12 amino acids. From germline, CDR1 is LNHNV and CDR2 YYDKDF (reference sequence). V shed 0 bases and J shed 9 bases, with 6 bases lying between them. The CDR3 is CATSRDFREQFF. The CDR3 bases are TGTGCCACCAGCAGAGATTTCCGTGAGCAGTTCTTC.